Below, 2 T cell receptor beta chains from the same sample are listed, as sequenced in a study of T cell responses to AZD1222 COVID-19 vaccine. This table comes from immunoSEQ multiplex PCR, and its TCRdb copy is limited to in-frame clones, with some not included. The table includes some 120,000 clones, 91% detected once. Here the sequenced sample was peripheral blood, taken on day 0 of AZD1222 vaccination. These receptors all stem from an adult in good health.

The count of this clone is one. In DNA form, the CDR3 reads TGTGCCAGCAGCCCGCAAAACGGGCCGCCCGGGGAGCTGTTTTTT. Translation: CASSPQNGPPGELFF. The chain combines TRBV7-3 with TRBJ2-2; D gene uncertain. The germline gives CDR1 SGHTA, CDR2 FQGTGA. With 5 bases removed from V and 6 bases from J, the gap between germline ends came to 16 bases. This CDR3 is 15 amino acids long.

This clone was seen a few times. The gene calls are TRBV27 and TRBJ1-1; D may be TRBD1 (5 bases). V lost 2 bases and J 1 base, leaving 8 bases between the germline ends. This CDR3 is built from 14 residues. Germline V gene lookup returns CDR1 MNHEY and CDR2 SMNVEV (reference sequence). The CDR3 reads CASSLEGRNTEAFF. For the CDR3, the DNA is TGTGCCAGCAGTTTAGAGGGGCGGAACACTGAAGCTTTCTTT.